The present entry profiles one TCR beta chain with its context. The sample originates from a study of shared clonotypes between healthy human individuals. Produced via immunoSEQ multiplex PCR; TCRdb's table is partial and in-frame only. This sample yields approximately 1.4 million clones, of which around 98% are seen a single time; about 0.45% belongs to the top ten. Sequences were obtained from naive CD4+ T cells sorted from blood. Subset in this sample: CD45RA+ positively selected. The clonotype comes from a man aged 25 to 40 in good health.

CDR3 in amino acids: CASSGPRLGNQPQHF. The DNA of the CDR3 is TGTGCCAGCAGTGGACCCCGGTTGGGCAATCAGCCCCAGCATTTT. The chain uses TRBV6-1 and TRBJ1-5; D unresolved. There are 15 residues in the CDR3. V shed 4 bases and J shed 2 bases, with 12 bases lying between them. The germline CDR1 and CDR2 sequences are MNHNS and SASEGT.